A single sample is the source of the 14 T cell receptor beta chains below, sequenced in a study of identifying expanded T cells in peripheral blood. The protocol was immunoSEQ multiplex PCR, while the TCRdb copy is restricted to in-frame clones and leaves out a portion. Of under 110,000 clones listed, approximately 88% were seen once; the top ten hold 17%. Source material: blood. The receptors stem from a person between 18 and 75 years old in good health.

This sequence joins TRBV28 and TRBJ2-7, with D hard to call. In germline, CDR1 is MDHEN, CDR2 SYDVKM. CDR3 size: 15 residues. V was shortened by 7 bases and J by 6 bases, with 22 bases between the two germline ends. As DNA, the CDR3 is TGTGCCAGCAATGGGCCCAGCCAAGGGTCGTTCGAGCAGTACTTC. This translates into CASNGPSQGSFEQYF.

The rearrangement uses TRBV19 and TRBJ2-7, with 10 bases fitting TRBD1. V was clipped by 4 bases and J by 5 bases; unmatched bases: 2. There are 13 residues in the CDR3. The germline gives CDR1 LNHDA, CDR2 SQIVND (reference sequence). In nucleotides, the CDR3 is TGTGCCAGTAGTAGACAGGGGGCCCACGAGCAGTACTTC. Translating it yields CASSRQGAHEQYF.

V and J are TRBV15 and TRBJ1-6; a weak D match, TRBD1 (5 bases). The CDR3 totals 15 residues. The germline V and J ends were trimmed by 0 bases and 9 bases, with 12 bases remaining between them. Germline CDR1 and CDR2: LNHNV and YYDKDF (reference sequence). In DNA form, the CDR3 reads TGTGCCACCAGCAGAGATGTAAGGGGTCGTTCACCCCTCCACTTT. Amino acids: CATSRDVRGRSPLHF.

The rearrangement uses TRBV5-1 and TRBJ2-3; tentatively, D is TRBD2 (5 bases). Germline V gene lookup returns CDR1 SGHRS and CDR2 YFSETQ. This CDR3 has 18 residues. The V gene lost 0 bases and the J gene lost 0 bases, with 17 bases spanning the gap. The CDR3 loop is CASSLGPLEWTSTDTQYF. CDR3 coding DNA: TGCGCCAGCAGCTTGGGGCCCCTCGAATGGACTAGCACAGATACGCAGTATTTT.

In this sample, this clone turned up once. The J gene is TRBJ2-2, the V gene TRBV18; the D gene is possibly TRBD2 (5 bases). This CDR3 has 15 amino acids. V dropped 3 bases and J dropped 4 bases, with 12 bases sitting between them. Per germline, CDR1 KGHSH and CDR2 LQKENI. CDR3 nucleotide sequence: TGTGCCAGCTCACCGAGGACTTCGAGCACCGGGGAGCTGTTTTTT. Protein product: CASSPRTSSTGELFF. The complete variable domain, with remaining parts taken from reference TRBV18 and TRBJ2-2, reads NAGVMQNPRHLVRRRGQEARLRCSPMKGHSHVYWYRQLPEEGLKFMVYLQKENIIDESGMPKERFSAEFPKEGPSILRIQQVVRGDSAAYFCASSPRTSSTGELFFGEGSRLTVL.

The chain has TRBV27 and TRBJ1-1, with D tentatively TRBD1 (5 bases). Per germline, CDR1 MNHEY and CDR2 SMNVEV (reference sequence). The CDR3 is 15 amino acids. The V end lost 2 bases, the J end lost 8 bases, and 18 bases lay between the germline ends. CDR3 nucleotide sequence: TGTGCCAGCAGTTTAAGTGGGGGGACCCTGAAAGAAGCTTTCTTT. Amino acids: CASSLSGGTLKEAFF.

CDR3 protein: CASSIDRQGLGYTF. CDR3 sequence (DNA): TGTGCCAGTAGTATAGATCGGCAGGGACTTGGCTACACCTTC. This rearrangement joins TRBV19 to TRBJ1-2; tentatively, D is TRBD1 (5 bases). The CDR3 has 14 amino acids. Germline CDR1 is LNHDA and CDR2 is SQIVND (reference sequence). The V end lost 0 bases, the J end lost 7 bases, and 12 bases lay between the germline ends.

CDR3 protein: CASSFSWSRTF. For the CDR3, the DNA is TGTGCCAGCAGCTTTAGTTGGTCCCGCACCTTC. V usage is TRBV5-6 and J usage is TRBJ1-2, with D hard to call. The V end was cut by 2 bases, the J end by 13 bases, with 12 bases between. Germline-derived CDR1 and CDR2 are SGHDT and YYEEEE. The CDR3 has 11 residues.

The gene calls are TRBV4-2 and TRBJ1-2; D call uncertain. The germline V and J ends were trimmed by 4 bases and 1 base, with 16 bases remaining between them. CDR3 length: 16 amino acids. The germline V gene has CDR1 LGHNA and CDR2 YNFKEQ. The CDR3: CASSLAGSGVNYGYTF. The CDR3 DNA is TGTGCCAGCAGCCTAGCAGGCTCGGGAGTTAACTATGGCTACACCTTC.

V gene TRBV6-4 combines with J gene TRBJ2-7; 8 bases match TRBD2. The germline V gene has CDR1 MRHNA and CDR2 SNTAGT. The CDR3 is 15 amino acids. V lost 3 bases and J lost 1; bases outside the gene matches: 5. CDR3: CASSESGGRSYEQYF. Here the CDR3 DNA reads TGTGCCAGCAGTGAAAGCGGGGGTAGGTCCTACGAGCAGTACTTC.

This chain links TRBV7-5 with TRBJ2-5; TRBD1 reflects the table's D call only, with no check against the DNA. TRBV7-5 is noted as a pseudogene. This CDR3 spans 15 amino acids. CDR3 in amino acids: CARSVSGQGGETQYF. The CDR3 region has the DNA TGTGCCAGAAGCGTTTCGGGACAGGGCGGGGAGACCCAGTACTTC.

The chain uses TRBV6-5 and TRBJ2-3; D not resolved. Germline V lookup: CDR1 MNHEY, CDR2 SVGAGI. CDR3 size: 16 residues. V shed 2 bases and J shed 2 bases, with 14 bases lying between them. The CDR3 region has the DNA TGTGCCAGCAGTTACACACTCGCCGAGGTCACAGATACGCAGTATTTT. The encoded protein is CASSYTLAEVTDTQYF.

The rearrangement links TRBV2 to TRBJ1-2; D is unclear. CDR1 is SNHLY and CDR2 is FYNNEI in the germline V gene. The CDR3 runs to 12 residues. V shed 4 bases and J shed 4 bases, with 7 bases lying between them. CDR3 in DNA: TGTGCCAGCAGTGCGCAGATCTATGGCTACACCTTC. This gives the protein CASSAQIYGYTF.

The CDR3 bases are TGCGCCAGCAGCCAAGTCATGACAGGGCCGTACAATGAGCAGTTCTTC. It codes for CASSQVMTGPYNEQFF. The chain recombines TRBV4-1 with TRBJ2-1; 7 nucleotides align to TRBD1. This CDR3 comprises 16 residues. Germline V lookup: CDR1 MGHRA, CDR2 YSYEKL. Losses at the gene ends were 1 base for V and 4 bases for J; bases not matched to a gene: 7.